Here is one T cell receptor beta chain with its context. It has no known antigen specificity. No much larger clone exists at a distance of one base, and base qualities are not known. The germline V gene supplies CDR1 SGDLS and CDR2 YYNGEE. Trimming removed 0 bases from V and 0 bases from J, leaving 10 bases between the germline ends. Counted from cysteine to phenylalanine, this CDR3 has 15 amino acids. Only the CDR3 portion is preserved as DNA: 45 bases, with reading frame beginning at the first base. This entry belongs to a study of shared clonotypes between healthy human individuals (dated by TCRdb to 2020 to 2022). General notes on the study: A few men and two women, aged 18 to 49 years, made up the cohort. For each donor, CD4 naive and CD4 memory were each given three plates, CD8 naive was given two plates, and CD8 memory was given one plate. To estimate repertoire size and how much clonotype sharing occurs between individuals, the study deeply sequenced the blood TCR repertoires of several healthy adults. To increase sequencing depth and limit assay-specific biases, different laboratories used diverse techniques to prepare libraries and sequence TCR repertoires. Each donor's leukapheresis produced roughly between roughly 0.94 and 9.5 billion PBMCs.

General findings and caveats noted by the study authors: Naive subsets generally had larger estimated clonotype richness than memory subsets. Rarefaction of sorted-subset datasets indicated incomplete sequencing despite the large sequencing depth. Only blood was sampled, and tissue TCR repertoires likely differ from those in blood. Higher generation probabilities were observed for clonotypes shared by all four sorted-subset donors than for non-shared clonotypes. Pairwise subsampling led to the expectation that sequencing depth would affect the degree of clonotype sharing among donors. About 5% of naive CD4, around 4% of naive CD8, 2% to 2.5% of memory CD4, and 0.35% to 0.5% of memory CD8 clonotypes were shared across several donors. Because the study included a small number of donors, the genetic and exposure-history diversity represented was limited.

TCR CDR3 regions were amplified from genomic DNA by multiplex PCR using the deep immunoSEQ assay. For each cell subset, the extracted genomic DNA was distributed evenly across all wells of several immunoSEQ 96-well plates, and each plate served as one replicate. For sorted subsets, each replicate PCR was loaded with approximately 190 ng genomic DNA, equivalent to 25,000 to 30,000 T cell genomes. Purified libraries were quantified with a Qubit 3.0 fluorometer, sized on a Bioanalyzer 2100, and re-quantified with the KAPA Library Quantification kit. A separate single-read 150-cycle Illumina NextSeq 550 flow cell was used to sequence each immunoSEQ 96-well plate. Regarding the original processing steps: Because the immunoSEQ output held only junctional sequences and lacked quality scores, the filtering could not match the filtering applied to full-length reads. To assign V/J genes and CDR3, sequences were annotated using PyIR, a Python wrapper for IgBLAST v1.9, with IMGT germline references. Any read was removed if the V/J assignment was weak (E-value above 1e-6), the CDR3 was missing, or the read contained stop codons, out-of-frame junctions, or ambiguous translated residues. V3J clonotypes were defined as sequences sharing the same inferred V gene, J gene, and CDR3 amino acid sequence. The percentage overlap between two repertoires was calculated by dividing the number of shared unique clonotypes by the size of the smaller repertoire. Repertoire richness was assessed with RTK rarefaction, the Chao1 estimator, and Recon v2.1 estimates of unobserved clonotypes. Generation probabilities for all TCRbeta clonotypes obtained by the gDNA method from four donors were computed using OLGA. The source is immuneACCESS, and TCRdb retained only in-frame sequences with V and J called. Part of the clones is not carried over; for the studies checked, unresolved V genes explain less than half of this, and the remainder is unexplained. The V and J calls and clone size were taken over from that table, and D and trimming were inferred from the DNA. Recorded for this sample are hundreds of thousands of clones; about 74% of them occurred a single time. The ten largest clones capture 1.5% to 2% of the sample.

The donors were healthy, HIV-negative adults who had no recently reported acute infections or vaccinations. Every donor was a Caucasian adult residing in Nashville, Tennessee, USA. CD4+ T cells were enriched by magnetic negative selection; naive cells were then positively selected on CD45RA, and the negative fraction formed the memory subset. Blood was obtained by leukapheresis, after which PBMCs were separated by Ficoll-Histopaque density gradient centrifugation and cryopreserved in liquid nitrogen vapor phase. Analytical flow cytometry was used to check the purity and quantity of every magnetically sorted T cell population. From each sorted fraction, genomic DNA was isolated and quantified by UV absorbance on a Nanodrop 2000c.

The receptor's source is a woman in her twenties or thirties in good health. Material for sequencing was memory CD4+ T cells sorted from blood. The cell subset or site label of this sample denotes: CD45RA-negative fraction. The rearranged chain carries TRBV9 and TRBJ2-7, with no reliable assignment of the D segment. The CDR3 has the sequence CASSVVVAVSYEQYF. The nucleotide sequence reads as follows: TGTGCCAGCAGCGTAGTAGTCGCAGTCTCCTACGAGCAGTACTTC.